This is a list of T cell receptor beta chains from one sample in a study of shared clonotypes between healthy human individuals. Assay: immunoSEQ multiplex PCR; the TCRdb copy retains only in-frame clones and omits some. The repertoire includes roughly 760,000 clones, approximately 79% of them detected once, and about 1.8% sits in the top ten. The specimen was memory CD4+ T cells sorted from blood. All receptors derive from a woman aged 30 to 39 in good health. Each CDR3 is given without its conserved first and last residue.

v_call cdr3_aa
TRBV29-1 SVYPGTSVAHQF
TRBV28 ASSRRGGANVLT
TRBV19 ASQDPLDEAF
TRBV5-1 APSGGQGRNQPQH
TRBV5-4 ASSLGLGGVYEQY
TRBV5-4 ASSLASLRTGELF
TRBV11-2 ASSADQFASIYEQY
TRBV4-1 ASSEQRVYEQF
TRBV7-9 ASTERGTEAF
TRBV5-1 ASSFGRVDETQY
TRBV7-3 ASSPASALYNEQF
TRBV7-2 ASSPQRDSWNEQF
TRBV5-1 ASSFDGTQETQY
TRBV6-1 ASTRVWEQY
TRBV2 ASNWVLSYEQY
TRBV27 ASGFSYEQY
TRBV5-4 ASSWEREETQY
TRBV6-1 ASRRSRAQNTEAF
TRBV7-8 ASSATGDSPLH
TRBV7-2 ASSLAETQY
TRBV7-8 ASSPMGGAYEKLF
TRBV14 ASSQSLISNEQF
TRBV11-2 ASSSTGHSGNTIY
TRBV30 AWSLSPPGKNTEAF
TRBV30 AWSVGGTNEKLF
TRBV4-1 ASSQGTVGVIVGEKLF
TRBV25-1 ASSDSLSPHPDTQY
TRBV6-5 ASSYDRTDTQY
TRBV5-5 ASSLATGFQETQY
TRBV5-1 ASSLVRSGQETQY
TRBV6-5 ASRPRMNNEQF
TRBV5-4 ASSFDGTEELF
TRBV30 AWSVPGQTYGYT